Detailed here is one T cell receptor (beta chain). This table comes from immunoSEQ multiplex PCR, and its TCRdb copy is limited to in-frame clones, with some not included. This table holds about 2.2 million clones, about 92% found once. The CDR3 sequence is 15 residues long. Trimming took 1 base from V and 3 from J, leaving 13 bases between them. CDR1 SGHDN and CDR2 FVKESK come from the germline V gene. This sample was taken from a study of shared clonotypes between healthy human individuals. Naive CD8 cells comprised CD45RO-negative, CCR7-positively selected cells, excluding terminally differentiated effector memory CD45RA+ cells.

Sequenced input: naive CD8+ T cells from PBMCs. The receptor was derived from a man between 18 and 29 years old in good health. Some clones in this sample may be carry-over from other donors' samples. The V and J genes are TRBV14 and TRBJ2-7; no clear D gene. DNA for the CDR3: TGTGCCAGCAGCCAAGTAAGGGTTGGGAACTACGAGCAGTACTTC. This codes for CASSQVRVGNYEQYF.